This entry features one T cell receptor (beta chain) sequence. Its antigen is not known. This table comes from immunoSEQ multiplex PCR, and its TCRdb copy is limited to in-frame clones, with some not included. The sample lists about 600,000 clones, less than 97% occurring once. Naive CD8 isolation took CD45RO-negative cells positively selected for CCR7 and excluded terminally differentiated effector memory CD45RA+ cells. Each of the donors was a healthy adult who was HIV-negative and had not had a recent acute infection or vaccination. This entry belongs to a study of shared clonotypes between healthy human individuals. J lost 5 bases, V lost 4 bases, and 6 bases had no gene match. Germline values: CDR1 SGHRS, CDR2 YFSETQ. The CDR3 sequence is 15 residues long. Findings and limits, study-wide: Across subsets, estimated richness was generally greater for naive than for memory populations. Donors were few, which limited the genetic and exposure-history diversity represented. Sharing across four donors was highest in naive CD4 (approximately 5%) and lowest in memory CD8 (roughly 0.4%).

The V gene is TRBV5-1, the J gene TRBJ2-1; 10 positions agree with TRBD2. The sample comprised naive CD8+ T cells sorted from blood. This sequence was found in a woman in her 30s in good health. Here the CDR3 reads CASSQAGGPHNEQFF. CDR3 bases: TGCGCCAGCAGCCAAGCGGGAGGGCCTCACAATGAGCAGTTCTTC.